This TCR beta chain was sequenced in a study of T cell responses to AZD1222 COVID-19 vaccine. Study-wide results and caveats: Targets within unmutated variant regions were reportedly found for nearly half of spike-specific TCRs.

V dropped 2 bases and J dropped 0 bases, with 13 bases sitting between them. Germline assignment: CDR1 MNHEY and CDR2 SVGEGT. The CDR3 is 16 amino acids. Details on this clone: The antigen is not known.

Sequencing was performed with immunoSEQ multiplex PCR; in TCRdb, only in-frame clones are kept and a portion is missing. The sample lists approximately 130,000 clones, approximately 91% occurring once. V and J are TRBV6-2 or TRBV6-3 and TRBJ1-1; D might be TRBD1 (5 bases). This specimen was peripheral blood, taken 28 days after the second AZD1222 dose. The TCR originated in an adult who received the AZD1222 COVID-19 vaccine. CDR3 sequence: CASSYGAGFMNTEAFF. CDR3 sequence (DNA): TGTGCCAGCAGTTACGGGGCGGGGTTCATGAACACTGAAGCTTTCTTT.